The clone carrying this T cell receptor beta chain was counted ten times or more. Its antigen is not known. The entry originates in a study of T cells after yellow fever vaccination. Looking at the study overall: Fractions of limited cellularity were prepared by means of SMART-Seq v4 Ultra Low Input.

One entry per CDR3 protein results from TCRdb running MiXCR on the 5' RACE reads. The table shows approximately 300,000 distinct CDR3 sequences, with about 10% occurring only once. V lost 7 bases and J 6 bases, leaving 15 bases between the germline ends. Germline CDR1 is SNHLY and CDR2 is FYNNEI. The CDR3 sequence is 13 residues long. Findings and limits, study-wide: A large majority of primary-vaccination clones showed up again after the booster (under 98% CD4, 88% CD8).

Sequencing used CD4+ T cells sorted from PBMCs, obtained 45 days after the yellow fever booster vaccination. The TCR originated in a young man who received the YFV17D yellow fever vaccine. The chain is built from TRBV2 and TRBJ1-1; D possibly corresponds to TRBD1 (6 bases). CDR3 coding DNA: TGTGCCAGCACCCTCGGGGAGGGGGCTGAAGCTTTCTTT. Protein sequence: CASTLGEGAEAFF.